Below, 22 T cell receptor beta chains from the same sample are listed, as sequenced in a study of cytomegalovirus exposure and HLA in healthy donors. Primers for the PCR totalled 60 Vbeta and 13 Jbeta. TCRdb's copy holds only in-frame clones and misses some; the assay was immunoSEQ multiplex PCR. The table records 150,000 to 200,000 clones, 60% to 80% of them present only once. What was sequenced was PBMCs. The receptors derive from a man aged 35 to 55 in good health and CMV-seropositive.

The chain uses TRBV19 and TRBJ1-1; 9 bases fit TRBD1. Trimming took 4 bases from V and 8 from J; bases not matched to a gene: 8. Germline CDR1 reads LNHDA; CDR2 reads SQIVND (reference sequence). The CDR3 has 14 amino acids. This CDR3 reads CASSRGVQGAEAFF. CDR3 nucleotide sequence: TGTGCCAGTAGTAGGGGGGTACAGGGGGCAGAAGCTTTCTTT.

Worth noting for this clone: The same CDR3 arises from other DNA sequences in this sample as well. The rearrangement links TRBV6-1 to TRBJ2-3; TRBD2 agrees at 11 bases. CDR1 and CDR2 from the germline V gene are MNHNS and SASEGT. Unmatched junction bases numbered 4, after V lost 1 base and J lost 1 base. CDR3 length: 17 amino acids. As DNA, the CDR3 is TGTGCCAGCAGTGAAGAGGTAGCGGGAGGGGGCACAGATACGCAGTATTTT. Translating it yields CASSEEVAGGGTDTQYF.

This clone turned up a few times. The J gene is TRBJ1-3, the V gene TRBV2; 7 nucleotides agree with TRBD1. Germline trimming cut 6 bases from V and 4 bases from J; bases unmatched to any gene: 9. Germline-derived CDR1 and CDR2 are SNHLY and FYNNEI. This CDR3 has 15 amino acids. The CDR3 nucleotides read TGTGCCAGCAGCGCTACAGGGGTTTCGGGAAACACCATATATTTT. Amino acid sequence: CASSATGVSGNTIYF.

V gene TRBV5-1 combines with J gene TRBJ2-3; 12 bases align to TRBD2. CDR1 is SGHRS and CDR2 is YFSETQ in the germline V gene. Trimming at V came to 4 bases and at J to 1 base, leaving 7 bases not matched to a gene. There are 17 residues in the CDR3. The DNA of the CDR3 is TGCGCCAGCAGCACGGGGACTAGCGGGTACCGCACAGATACGCAGTATTTT. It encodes CASSTGTSGYRTDTQYF.

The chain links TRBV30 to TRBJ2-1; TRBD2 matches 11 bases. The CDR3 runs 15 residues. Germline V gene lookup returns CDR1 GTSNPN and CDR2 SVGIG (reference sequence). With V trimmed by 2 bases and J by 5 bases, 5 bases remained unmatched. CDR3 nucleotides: TGTGCCTGGAGTCTCGGACTAGCGGGTGACAATGAGCAGTTCTTC. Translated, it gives CAWSLGLAGDNEQFF.

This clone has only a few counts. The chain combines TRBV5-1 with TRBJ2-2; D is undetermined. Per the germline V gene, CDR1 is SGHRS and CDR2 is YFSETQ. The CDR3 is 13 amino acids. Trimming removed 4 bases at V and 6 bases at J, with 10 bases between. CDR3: CASSSLPAGELFF. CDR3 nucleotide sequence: TGCGCCAGCAGCAGCCTACCCGCCGGGGAGCTGTTTTTT.

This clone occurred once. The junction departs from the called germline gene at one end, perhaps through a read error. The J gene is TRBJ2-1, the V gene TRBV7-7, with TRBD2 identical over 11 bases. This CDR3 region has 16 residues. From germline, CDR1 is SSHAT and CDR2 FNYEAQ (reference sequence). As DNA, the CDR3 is TGTGCTAGCAGCTTCCATATAGCGGGAGGGATCAATGAGCAGTTCTTC. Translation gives CASSFHIAGGINEQFF.

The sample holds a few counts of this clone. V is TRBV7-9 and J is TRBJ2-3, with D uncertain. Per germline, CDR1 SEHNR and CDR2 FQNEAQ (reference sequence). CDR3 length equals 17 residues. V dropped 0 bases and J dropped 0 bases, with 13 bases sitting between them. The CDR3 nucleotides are TGTGCCAGCAGCTTAGCGCACTCAAGCGCTAGCACAGATACGCAGTATTTT. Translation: CASSLAHSSASTDTQYF.

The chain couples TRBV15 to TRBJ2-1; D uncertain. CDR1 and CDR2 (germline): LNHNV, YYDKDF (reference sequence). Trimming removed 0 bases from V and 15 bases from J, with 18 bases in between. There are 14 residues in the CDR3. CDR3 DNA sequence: TGTGCCACCAGCAGAGAGCGTGCCGCCGCACCGGGGTTCTTC. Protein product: CATSRERAAAPGFF.

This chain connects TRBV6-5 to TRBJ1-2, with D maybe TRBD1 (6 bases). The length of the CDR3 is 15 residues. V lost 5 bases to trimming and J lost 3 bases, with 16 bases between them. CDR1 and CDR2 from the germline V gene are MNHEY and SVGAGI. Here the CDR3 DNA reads TGTGCCAGCAGTCGAGCGACGGACAGCCACTATGGCTACACCTTC. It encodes CASSRATDSHYGYTF.

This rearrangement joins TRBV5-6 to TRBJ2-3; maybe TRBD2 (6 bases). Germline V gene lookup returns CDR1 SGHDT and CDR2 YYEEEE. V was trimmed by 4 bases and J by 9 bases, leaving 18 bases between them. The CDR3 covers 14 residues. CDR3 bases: TGTGCCAGCAGCCCCGGGGGAAGGGTAGACACGCAGTATTTT. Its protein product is CASSPGGRVDTQYF.

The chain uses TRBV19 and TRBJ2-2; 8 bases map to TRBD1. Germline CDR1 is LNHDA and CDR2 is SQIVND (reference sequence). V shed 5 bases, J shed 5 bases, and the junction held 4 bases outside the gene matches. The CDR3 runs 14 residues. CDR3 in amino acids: CASSRQGATGELFF. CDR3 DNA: TGTGCCAGTAGTCGGCAGGGGGCAACCGGGGAGCTGTTTTTT.

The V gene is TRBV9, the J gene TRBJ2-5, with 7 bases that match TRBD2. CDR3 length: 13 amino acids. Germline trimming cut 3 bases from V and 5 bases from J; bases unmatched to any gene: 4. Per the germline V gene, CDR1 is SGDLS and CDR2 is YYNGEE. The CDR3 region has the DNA TGTGCCAGCAGCGGCCGACTAGCCGAGACCCAGTACTTC. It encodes CASSGRLAETQYF. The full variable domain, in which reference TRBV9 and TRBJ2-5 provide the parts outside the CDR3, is DSGVTQTPKHLITATGQRVTLRCSPRSGDLSVYWYQQSLDQGLQFLIQYYNGEERAKGNILERFSAQQFPDLHSELNLSSLELGDSALYFCASSGRLAETQYFGPGTRLLVL.

The CDR3 protein is CASSPTWRLAGGRTGELFF. The CDR3 nucleotides are TGTGCCAGCAGTCCAACGTGGCGGCTAGCGGGAGGTAGAACCGGGGAGCTGTTTTTT. V and J are TRBV27 and TRBJ2-2; 11 nucleotides line up with TRBD2. V dropped 5 bases and J dropped 5; count of bases not matched to a gene: 16. The germline gives CDR1 MNHEY, CDR2 SMNVEV (reference sequence). This CDR3 comprises 19 residues.

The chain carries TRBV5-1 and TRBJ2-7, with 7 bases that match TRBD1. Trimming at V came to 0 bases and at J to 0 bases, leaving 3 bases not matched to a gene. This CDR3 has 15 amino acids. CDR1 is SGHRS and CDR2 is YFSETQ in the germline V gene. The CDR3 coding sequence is TGCGCCAGCAGCTTGGAGACAGGGAGCTCCTACGAGCAGTACTTC. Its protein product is CASSLETGSSYEQYF.

The CDR3 bases are TGTGCCAGTAGTATGGCACAGAACTCCTACAATGAGCAGTTCTTC. It translates to CASSMAQNSYNEQFF. The chain links TRBV19 to TRBJ2-1, with D unresolved. V dropped 3 bases and J dropped 0 bases, with 9 bases sitting between them. The V gene's germline CDR1 is LNHDA and CDR2 SQIVND (reference sequence). The CDR3 length is 15 residues.

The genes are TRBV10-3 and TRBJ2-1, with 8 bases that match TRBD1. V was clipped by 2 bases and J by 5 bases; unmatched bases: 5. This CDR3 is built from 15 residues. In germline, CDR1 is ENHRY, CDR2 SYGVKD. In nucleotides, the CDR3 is TGTGCCATCAGTGAGGGGACAGGTGGGAACAATGAGCAGTTCTTC. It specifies CAISEGTGGNNEQFF.

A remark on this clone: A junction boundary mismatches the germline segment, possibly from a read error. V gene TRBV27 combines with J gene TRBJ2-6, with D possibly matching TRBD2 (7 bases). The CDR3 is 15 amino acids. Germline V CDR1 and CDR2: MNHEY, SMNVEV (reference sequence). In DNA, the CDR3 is TGTGCCAGCACCTCGCGGGGGCTTGGGGCCAACGGCCTGACTTTC. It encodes CASTSRGLGANGLTF.

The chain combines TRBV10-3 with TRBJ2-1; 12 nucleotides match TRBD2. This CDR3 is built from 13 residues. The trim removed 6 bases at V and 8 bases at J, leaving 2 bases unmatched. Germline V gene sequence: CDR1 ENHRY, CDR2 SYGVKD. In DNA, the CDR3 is TGTGCCATCAGACTAGCGGGGGGCTATGAGCAGTTCTTC. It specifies CAIRLAGGYEQFF.

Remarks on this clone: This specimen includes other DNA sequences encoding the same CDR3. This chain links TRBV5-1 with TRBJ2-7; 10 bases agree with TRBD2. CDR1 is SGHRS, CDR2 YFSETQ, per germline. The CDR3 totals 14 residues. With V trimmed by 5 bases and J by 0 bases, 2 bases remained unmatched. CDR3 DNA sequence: TGCGCCAGCAGTCCTAGCGGGAGCTCCTACGAGCAGTACTTC. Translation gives CASSPSGSSYEQYF.

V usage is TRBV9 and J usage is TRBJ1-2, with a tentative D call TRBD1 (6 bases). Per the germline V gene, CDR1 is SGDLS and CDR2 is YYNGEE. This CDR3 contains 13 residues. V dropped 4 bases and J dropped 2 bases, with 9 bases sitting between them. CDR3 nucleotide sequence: TGTGCCAGCAGCCAGGGGCTGAACTATGGCTACACCTTC. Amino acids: CASSQGLNYGYTF.

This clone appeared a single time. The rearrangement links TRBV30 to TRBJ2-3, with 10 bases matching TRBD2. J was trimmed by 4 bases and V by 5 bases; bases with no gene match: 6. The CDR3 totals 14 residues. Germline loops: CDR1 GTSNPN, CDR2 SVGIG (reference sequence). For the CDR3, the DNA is TGTGCCTGGGGCATAGGGACTAGCGCAGATACGCAGTATTTT. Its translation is CAWGIGTSADTQYF.